This entry lists 16 T cell receptor beta chains sequenced from one sample in a study of shared clonotypes between healthy human individuals. The table came from immunoSEQ multiplex PCR; TCRdb's copy has only in-frame clones and leaves some out. The table lists roughly 2,500,000 clones, approximately 93% of them singletons. Material: naive CD4+ T cells from PBMCs. Subset specified: CD45RA+ positively selected. All receptors come from a man aged 18 to 29 in good health. Some clones in this sample may be carry-over from other donors' samples.

V gene TRBV19 combines with J gene TRBJ2-7, with D tentatively TRBD1 (5 bases). Trimming removed 3 bases at V and 2 bases at J, with 14 bases between. From germline, CDR1 is LNHDA and CDR2 SQIVND (reference sequence). CDR3 length: 15 amino acids. The CDR3 here is CASSISARVPYEQYF. For the CDR3, the DNA is TGTGCCAGTAGTATTTCCGCCAGGGTTCCCTACGAGCAGTACTTC. Complete variable domain (other parts from reference TRBV19 and TRBJ2-7): DGGITQSPKYLFRKEGQNVTLSCEQNLNHDAMYWYRQDPGQGLRLIYYSQIVNDFQKGDIAEGYSVSREKKESFPLTVTSAQKNPTAFYLCASSISARVPYEQYFGPGTRLTVT.

The chain employs TRBV7-2 and TRBJ2-7; TRBD1 matches 7 bases. CDR3 length equals 16 residues. V was clipped by 5 bases and J by 3 bases; unmatched bases: 13. Germline CDR1 and CDR2: SGHTA and FQGNSA. The CDR3 spells CASSTELPTGFYEQYF. Here the CDR3 DNA reads TGTGCCAGCAGCACAGAATTGCCGACAGGGTTCTACGAGCAGTACTTC.

Only one count was recorded for this clone. The rearrangement uses TRBV5-8 and TRBJ2-1; 9 nucleotides align to TRBD1. The CDR3 contains 15 residues. Germline V gene data show CDR1 as SGHTS and CDR2 as YDEGEE. J was trimmed by 7 bases and V by 4 bases; bases with no gene match: 9. The CDR3 region has the DNA TGTGCCAGCAGCCCCAGCGGGACAGGGCTGAATGAGCAGTTCTTC. Amino acids: CASSPSGTGLNEQFF.

This clone showed up just once. V is TRBV5-1 and J is TRBJ2-7; 15 positions agree with TRBD2. Losses at the gene ends were 3 bases for V and 5 bases for J; bases not matched to a gene: 12. The CDR3 consists of 18 residues. Germline CDR1 and CDR2: SGHRS and YFSETQ. The CDR3 DNA is TGCGCCAGCAGCTCAGGACTAGCGGGAGGGCCCGGGTTTCACGAGCAGTACTTC. Protein: CASSSGLAGGPGFHEQYF.

The chain carries TRBV5-4 and TRBJ2-1, with D perhaps assigned TRBD1 or TRBD2 (7 bases each). CDR1 and CDR2 from the germline V gene are SGHNT and YYREEE (reference sequence). V was pared by 7 bases and J by 10 bases, with 27 bases between. The CDR3 has 16 amino acids. CDR3 in DNA: TGTGCCAGCCGCCGACAGGGAGCGGGTAAGGGGGGGGAGCAGTTCTTC. This translates into CASRRQGAGKGGEQFF.

This clone was detected only a few times. The chain combines TRBV4-1 with TRBJ1-5; D is unclear. Trimming took 0 bases from V and 9 from J, leaving 9 bases between them. Germline V lookup: CDR1 MGHRA, CDR2 YSYEKL. There are 13 residues in the CDR3. CDR3 bases: TGCGCCAGCAGCCAAGAGTTCGGTCGGCCCCAGCATTTT. It codes for CASSQEFGRPQHF.

This chain links TRBV7-9 with TRBJ1-4; the D gene is possibly TRBD1 (6 bases). The germline V gene encodes CDR1 SEHNR and CDR2 FQNEAQ (reference sequence). The CDR3 is made up of 18 amino acids. V dropped 2 bases and J dropped 0 bases, with 16 bases sitting between them. The CDR3 DNA reads TGTGCCAGCAGCTTATATGGCGGGGGCCGAGCAACTAATGAAAAACTGTTTTTT. Protein product: CASSLYGGGRATNEKLFF.

With respect to this clone: The DNA is left out, because the CDR3 cannot be placed on it with certainty; the CDR3 is given as TCRdb lists it. Other DNA sequences in the sample encode the same CDR3. The J gene is TRBJ1-2, the V gene TRBV28. Germline CDR1 reads MDHEN; CDR2 reads SYDVKM. The CDR3 has 13 amino acids, counting both end residues. The CDR3 protein is CASSFGAGYGYTF.

The chain couples TRBV4-3 to TRBJ2-5; 8 bases match TRBD1. V lost 1 base, J lost 5 bases, and 9 bases stayed unmatched. The CDR3 runs 16 residues. Germline V gene sequence: CDR1 LGHNA, CDR2 YSLEER. The CDR3 reads CASSQVGRGRVETQYF. DNA for the CDR3: TGCGCCAGCAGCCAAGTGGGCAGGGGGCGCGTGGAGACCCAGTACTTC.

This chain uses TRBV7-4 with TRBJ2-7; 12 bases agree with TRBD2. Germline V gives CDR1 SGHVT, CDR2 SQSDAQ. The J segment lost 9 bases and the V segment lost 7 bases, leaving 7 bases of the junction unmatched. There are 13 residues in the CDR3. Here the CDR3 reads CASTRLAGVGQYF. CDR3 coding DNA: TGTGCCAGCACCAGACTAGCGGGAGTAGGGCAGTACTTC.

The gene calls are TRBV6-5 and TRBJ2-5, with D perhaps matching TRBD1 (6 bases). Trimming shortened V by 5 bases and J by 0 bases, and 10 bases separated the two germline ends. Germline CDR1 MNHEY, CDR2 SVGAGI. The CDR3 contains 14 residues. CDR3 residues: CASSRGQYQETQYF. CDR3 sequence (DNA): TGTGCCAGCAGTAGAGGACAGTACCAAGAGACCCAGTACTTC.

With regard to this clone: This sample includes further DNA sequences coding for the same CDR3. This chain uses TRBV28 with TRBJ1-2; no clear D. V dropped 3 bases and J dropped 5 bases, with 7 bases sitting between them. Germline CDR1 is MDHEN and CDR2 is SYDVKM. The CDR3 runs 12 residues. The DNA for the CDR3 is TGTGCCAGCAGTTTGGCCGAGTATGGCTACACCTTC. Translated, it gives CASSLAEYGYTF.

This clone has a single count. The chain links TRBV2 to TRBJ2-1; D possibly corresponds to TRBD2 (5 bases). V was shortened by 6 bases and J by 2 bases, with 14 bases between the two germline ends. Per the germline V gene, CDR1 is SNHLY and CDR2 is FYNNEI. There are 15 residues in the CDR3. The CDR3 DNA is TGTGCCAGCAGCCGACGGACTGGAGCCTACAATGAGCAGTTCTTC. Protein: CASSRRTGAYNEQFF.

The chain has TRBV7-2 and TRBJ1-1; 8 nucleotides match TRBD1. The germline CDR1 and CDR2 sequences are SGHTA and FQGNSA. The CDR3 is made up of 15 amino acids. V shed 1 base, J shed 6 bases, and the junction held 7 bases outside the gene matches. CDR3 sequence (DNA): TGTGCCAGCAGCTTAGTGGGGCAGGGGGCCGCTGAAGCTTTCTTT. It codes for CASSLVGQGAAEAFF.

CDR3 sequence reads: CSERETGGKNTEAFF. In DNA, the CDR3 is TGTTCCGAAAGAGAGACAGGGGGAAAGAACACTGAAGCTTTCTTT. This rearrangement joins TRBV18 to TRBJ1-1, with TRBD1 matching 9 bases. CDR3 size: 15 residues. The V gene's germline CDR1 is KGHSH and CDR2 LQKENI.

The count of this clone is one. This chain connects TRBV7-7 to TRBJ2-1; D unresolved. Germline CDR1 and CDR2: SSHAT and FNYEAQ (reference sequence). V lost 1 base to trimming and J lost 7 bases, with 8 bases between them. The CDR3 sequence is 13 residues long. The CDR3 is CASSLGRENEQFF. CDR3 nucleotides: TGTGCCAGCAGCTTAGGACGCGAAAATGAGCAGTTCTTC.